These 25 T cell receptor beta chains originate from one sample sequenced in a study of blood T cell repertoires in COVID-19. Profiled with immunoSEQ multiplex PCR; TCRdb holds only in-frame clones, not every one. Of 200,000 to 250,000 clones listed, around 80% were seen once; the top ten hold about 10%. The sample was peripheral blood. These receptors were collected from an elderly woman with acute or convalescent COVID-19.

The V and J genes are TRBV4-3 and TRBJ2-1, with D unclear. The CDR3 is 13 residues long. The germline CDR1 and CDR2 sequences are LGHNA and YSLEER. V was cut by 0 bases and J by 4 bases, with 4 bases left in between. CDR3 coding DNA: TGCGCCAGCAGCCAAGAGACATACAATGAGCAGTTCTTC. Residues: CASSQETYNEQFF.

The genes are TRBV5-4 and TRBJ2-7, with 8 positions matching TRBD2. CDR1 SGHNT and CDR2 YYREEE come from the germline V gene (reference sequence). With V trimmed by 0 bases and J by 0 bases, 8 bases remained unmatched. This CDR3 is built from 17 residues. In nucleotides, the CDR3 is TGTGCCAGCAGCTTGGCCAGTAGCGGGACCTTCTCCTACGAGCAGTACTTC. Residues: CASSLASSGTFSYEQYF.

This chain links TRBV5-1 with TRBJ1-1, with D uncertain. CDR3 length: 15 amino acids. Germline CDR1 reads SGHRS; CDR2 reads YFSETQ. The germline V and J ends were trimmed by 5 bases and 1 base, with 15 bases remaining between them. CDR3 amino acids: CASRPVRGPNTEAFF. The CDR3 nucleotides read TGCGCCAGCAGACCCGTACGAGGTCCGAACACTGAAGCTTTCTTT. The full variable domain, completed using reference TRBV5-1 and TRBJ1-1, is KAGVTQTPRYLIKTRGQQVTLSCSPISGHRSVSWYQQTPGQGLQFLFEYFSETQRNKGNFPGRFSGRQFSNSRSEMNVSTLELGDSALYLCASRPVRGPNTEAFFGQGTRLTVV.

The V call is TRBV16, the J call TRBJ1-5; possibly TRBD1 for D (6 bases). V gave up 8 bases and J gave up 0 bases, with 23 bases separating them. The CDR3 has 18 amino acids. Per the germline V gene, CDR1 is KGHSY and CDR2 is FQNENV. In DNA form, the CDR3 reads TGTGCCAGCCGCTTGGGGGAACAGGGAGCTTATAGCAATCAGCCCCAGCATTTT. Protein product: CASRLGEQGAYSNQPQHF.

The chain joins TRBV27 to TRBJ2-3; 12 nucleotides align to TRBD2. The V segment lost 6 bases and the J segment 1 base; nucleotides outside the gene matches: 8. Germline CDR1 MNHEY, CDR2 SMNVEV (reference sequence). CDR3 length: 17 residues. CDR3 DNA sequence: TGTGCCAGCAGAACCCTAGCGGGAGGGGTGGGCACAGATACGCAGTATTTT. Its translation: CASRTLAGGVGTDTQYF.

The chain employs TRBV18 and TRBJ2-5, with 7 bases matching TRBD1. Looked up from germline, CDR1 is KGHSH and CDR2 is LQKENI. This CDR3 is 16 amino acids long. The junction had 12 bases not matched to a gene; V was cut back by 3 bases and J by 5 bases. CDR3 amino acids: CASSPFGTGAPETQYF. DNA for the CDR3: TGTGCCAGCTCACCCTTCGGAACAGGGGCCCCCGAGACCCAGTACTTC.

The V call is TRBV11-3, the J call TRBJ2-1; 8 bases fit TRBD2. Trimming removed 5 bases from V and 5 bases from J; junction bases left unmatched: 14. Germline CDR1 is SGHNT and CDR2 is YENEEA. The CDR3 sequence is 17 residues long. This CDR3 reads CASSARTSGGGDNEQFF. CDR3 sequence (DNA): TGTGCCAGCAGCGCCAGAACGAGCGGGGGAGGGGACAATGAGCAGTTCTTC.

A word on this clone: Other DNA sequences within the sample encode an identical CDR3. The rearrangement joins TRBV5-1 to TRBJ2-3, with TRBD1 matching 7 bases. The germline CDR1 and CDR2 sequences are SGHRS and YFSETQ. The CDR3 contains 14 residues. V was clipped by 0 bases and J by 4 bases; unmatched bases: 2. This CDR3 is CASSLGTGSDTQYF. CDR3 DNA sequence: TGCGCCAGCAGCTTGGGGACAGGATCAGATACGCAGTATTTT.

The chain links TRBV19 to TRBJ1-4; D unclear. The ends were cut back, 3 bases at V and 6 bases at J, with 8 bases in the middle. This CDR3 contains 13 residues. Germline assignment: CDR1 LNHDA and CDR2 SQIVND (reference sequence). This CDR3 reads CASSIPPDEKLFF. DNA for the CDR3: TGTGCCAGTAGTATCCCCCCTGATGAAAAACTGTTTTTT.

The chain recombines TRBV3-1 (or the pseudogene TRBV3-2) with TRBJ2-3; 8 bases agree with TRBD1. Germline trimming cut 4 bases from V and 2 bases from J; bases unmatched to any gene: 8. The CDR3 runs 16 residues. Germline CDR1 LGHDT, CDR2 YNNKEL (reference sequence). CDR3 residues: CASSPPGQVATDTQYF. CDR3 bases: TGTGCCAGCAGCCCGCCGGGACAGGTCGCCACAGATACGCAGTATTTT.

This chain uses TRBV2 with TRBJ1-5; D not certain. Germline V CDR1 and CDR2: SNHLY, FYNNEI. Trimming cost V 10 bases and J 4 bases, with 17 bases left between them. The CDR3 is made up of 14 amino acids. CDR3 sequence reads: CATTPTRNNQPQHF. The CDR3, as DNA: TGTGCCACCACCCCTACCCGTAATAATCAGCCCCAGCATTTT.

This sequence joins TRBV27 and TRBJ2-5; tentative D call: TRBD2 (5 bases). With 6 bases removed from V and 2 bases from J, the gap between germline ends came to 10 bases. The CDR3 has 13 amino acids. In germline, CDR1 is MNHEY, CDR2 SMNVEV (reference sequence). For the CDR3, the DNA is TGTGCCAGCAGATCGGGGAGACAAGAGACCCAGTACTTC. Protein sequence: CASRSGRQETQYF.

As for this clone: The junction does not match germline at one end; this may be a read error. In DNA, the CDR3 is TGTGCCAGCAGCGTAGCCGCGGGTACGCAGTATTTT. It yields the protein CASSVAAGTQYF. The rearrangement links TRBV7-2 to TRBJ2-3; D may be TRBD2 (5 bases). The CDR3 is made up of 12 amino acids. Germline loops: CDR1 SGHTA, CDR2 FQGNSA.

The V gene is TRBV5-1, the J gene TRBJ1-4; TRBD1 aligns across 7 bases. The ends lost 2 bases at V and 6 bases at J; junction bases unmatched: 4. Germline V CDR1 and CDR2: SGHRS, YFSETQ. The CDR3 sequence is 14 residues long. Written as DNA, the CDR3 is TGCGCCAGCAGCTTTTCCGGACAGGATGAAAAACTGTTTTTT. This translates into CASSFSGQDEKLFF. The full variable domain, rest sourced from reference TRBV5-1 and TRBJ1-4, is KAGVTQTPRYLIKTRGQQVTLSCSPISGHRSVSWYQQTPGQGLQFLFEYFSETQRNKGNFPGRFSGRQFSNSRSEMNVSTLELGDSALYLCASSFSGQDEKLFFGSGTQLSVL.

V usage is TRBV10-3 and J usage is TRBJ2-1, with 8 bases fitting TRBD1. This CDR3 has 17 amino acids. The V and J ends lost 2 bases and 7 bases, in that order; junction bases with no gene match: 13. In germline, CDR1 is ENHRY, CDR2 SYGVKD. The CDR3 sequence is CAISEISGTGALNEQFF. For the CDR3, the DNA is TGTGCCATCAGTGAGATCTCTGGGACAGGAGCCTTGAATGAGCAGTTCTTC.

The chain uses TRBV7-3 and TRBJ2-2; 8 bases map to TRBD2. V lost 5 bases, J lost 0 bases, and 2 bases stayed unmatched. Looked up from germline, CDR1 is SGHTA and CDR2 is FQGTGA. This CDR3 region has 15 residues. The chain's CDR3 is CASSTGLANTGELFF. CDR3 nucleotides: TGTGCCAGCAGCACGGGACTAGCGAACACCGGGGAGCTGTTTTTT.

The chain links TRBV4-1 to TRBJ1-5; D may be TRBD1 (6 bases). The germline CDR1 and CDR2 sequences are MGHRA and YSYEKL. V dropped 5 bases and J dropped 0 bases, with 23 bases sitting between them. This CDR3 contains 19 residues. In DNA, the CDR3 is TGCGCCAGCAGCGAGAGCAGGGGCCTACGGGACTATAGCAATCAGCCCCAGCATTTT. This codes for CASSESRGLRDYSNQPQHF.

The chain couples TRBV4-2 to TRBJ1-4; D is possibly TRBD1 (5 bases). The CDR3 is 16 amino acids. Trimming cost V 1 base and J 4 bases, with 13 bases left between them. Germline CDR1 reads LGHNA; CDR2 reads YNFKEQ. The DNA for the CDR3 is TGTGCCAGCAGCCAAGTCCTGGGGACTCTTAATGAAAAACTGTTTTTT. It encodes CASSQVLGTLNEKLFF.

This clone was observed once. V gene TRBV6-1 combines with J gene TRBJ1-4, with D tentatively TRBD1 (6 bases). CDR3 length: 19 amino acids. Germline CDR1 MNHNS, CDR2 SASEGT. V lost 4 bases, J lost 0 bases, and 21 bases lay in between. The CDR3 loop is CASSGVSKQGTATNEKLFF. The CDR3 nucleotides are TGTGCCAGCAGTGGTGTTTCGAAGCAGGGGACCGCAACTAATGAAAAACTGTTTTTT.

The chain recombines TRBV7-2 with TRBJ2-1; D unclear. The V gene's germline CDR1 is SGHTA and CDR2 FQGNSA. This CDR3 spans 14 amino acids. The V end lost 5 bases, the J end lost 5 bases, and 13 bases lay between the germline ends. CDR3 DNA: TGTGCCAGCAGCACCCGGTTCTCTAACAATGAGCAGTTCTTC. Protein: CASSTRFSNNEQFF.

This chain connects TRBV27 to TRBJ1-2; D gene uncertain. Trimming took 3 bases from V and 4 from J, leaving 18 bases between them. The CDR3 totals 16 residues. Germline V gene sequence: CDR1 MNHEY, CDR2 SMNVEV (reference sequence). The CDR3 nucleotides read TGTGCCAGCAGTTTGTACCCCTGGGGAGGAAGCTATGGCTACACCTTC. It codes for CASSLYPWGGSYGYTF.

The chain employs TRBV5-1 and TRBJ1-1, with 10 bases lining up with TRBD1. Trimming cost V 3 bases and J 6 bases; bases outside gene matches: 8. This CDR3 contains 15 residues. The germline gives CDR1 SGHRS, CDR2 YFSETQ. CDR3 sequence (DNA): TGCGCCAGCAGCTCCTCTCGACAGGGGGCCTCTGAAGCTTTCTTT. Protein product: CASSSSRQGASEAFF.

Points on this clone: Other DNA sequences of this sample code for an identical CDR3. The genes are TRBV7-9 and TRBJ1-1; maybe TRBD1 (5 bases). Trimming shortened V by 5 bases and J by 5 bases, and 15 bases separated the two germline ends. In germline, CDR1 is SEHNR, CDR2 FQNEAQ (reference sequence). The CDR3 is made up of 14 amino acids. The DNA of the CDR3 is TGTGCCAGCAGCCTGGCCCCCGGGGGGACTGAAGCTTTCTTT. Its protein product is CASSLAPGGTEAFF.

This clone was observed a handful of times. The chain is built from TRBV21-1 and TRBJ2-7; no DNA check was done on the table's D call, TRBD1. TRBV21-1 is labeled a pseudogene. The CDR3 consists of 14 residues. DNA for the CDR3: TGTGCCGAAAAAACAGGTTCGATAACAGGGGAGCAGTACTTC. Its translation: CAEKTGSITGEQYF.

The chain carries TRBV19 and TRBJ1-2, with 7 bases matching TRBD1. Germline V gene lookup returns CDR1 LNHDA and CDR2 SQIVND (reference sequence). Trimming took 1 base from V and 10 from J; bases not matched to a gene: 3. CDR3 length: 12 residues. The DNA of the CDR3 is TGTGCCAGTAGTATAGTGGGACAGCCCTACACCTTC. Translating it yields CASSIVGQPYTF.